This is a list of T cell receptor beta chains from one sample in a study of CD8 T cells in Susac syndrome. Each CDR3 protein is one row after TCRdb ran MiXCR on the immunoSEQ multiplex PCR reads. Seen here are around 120,000 distinct CDR3 sequences, 94% observed once, and the top ten hold around 0.12%. The source material was CD4+ T cells from PBMCs. These receptors were collected from a human donor with multiple sclerosis. CDR3s include the opening cysteine and the closing phenylalanine or tryptophan. A D gene is named only where the DNA matches it firmly. Only part of the rows carry a size: once, few, many, or a class if the clone is expanded.

clone_size,d_call,v_call,j_call,cdr3_nt,cdr3_aa
.,.,TRBV12-3/TRBV12-4,TRBJ2-2,TGTGCCAGCAGTTCCGGGGCCACCGGGGAGCTGTTTTTT,CASSSGATGELFF
.,TRBD1,TRBV29-1,TRBJ2-3,TGCAGCCCAAGCGGACAGGGAAGAGATACGCAGTATTTT,CSPSGQGRDTQYF
.,.,TRBV4-2,TRBJ2-4,TGTGCCAGCAGCCAAGAAGCAGGGAGAGGAGGCAAAAACATTCAGTACTTC,CASSQEAGRGGKNIQYF
.,.,TRBV4-1,TRBJ2-3,TGCGCCAGCAGCCAAGGAGCCGCCGTACGGACAGATACGCAGTATTTT,CASSQGAAVRTDTQYF
.,.,TRBV25-1,TRBJ2-5,TGTGCCAGCAGTGAAACCAATAGGGGCGGGGAGACCCAGTACTTC,CASSETNRGGETQYF
.,.,TRBV30,TRBJ1-1,TGTGCCTGGAGCCCCAGGACACCGAACACTGAAGCTTTCTTT,CAWSPRTPNTEAFF
.,TRBD2,TRBV7-2,TRBJ2-1,TGTGCCAGCAGCCCAACTAGCGCGCCGTCCTACAATGAGCAGTTCTTC,CASSPTSAPSYNEQFF
.,TRBD1,TRBV19,TRBJ1-4,TGTGCCAGTAGTACACAGGGGGAAGGTGAAAAACTGTTTTTT,CASSTQGEGEKLFF
.,.,TRBV28,TRBJ1-2,TGTGCCAGCAGTTTAAGCAGATTTTATGGCTACACCTTC,CASSLSRFYGYTF
.,.,TRBV6-5,TRBJ2-5,TGTGCCAGCAGTTACTCCCCACGTTTAGGAGAAGAGACCCAGTACTTC,CASSYSPRLGEETQYF
.,.,TRBV5-1,TRBJ2-1,TGCGCCAGCAGTGAGAGGTACAATGAGCAGTTCTTC,CASSERYNEQFF
.,.,TRBV6-2/TRBV6-3,TRBJ2-5,TGTGCCAGCCGGGGCCCTCGAGGACGTGGGGGGACCCAGTACTTC,CASRGPRGRGGTQYF
.,TRBD2,TRBV3-1,TRBJ2-2,TGTGCCAGCAGCCATCCGGGACTAGAGGACTGGTATAACACCGGGGAGCTGTTTTTT,CASSHPGLEDWYNTGELFF
.,.,TRBV27,TRBJ1-1,TGTGCCAGTTTGGGACGGATGAACACTGAAGCTTTCTTT,CASLGRMNTEAFF
.,.,TRBV19,TRBJ1-1,TGTGCCAGTAATAAACAGGGATCCACTGAAGCTTTCTTT,CASNKQGSTEAFF
once,TRBD2,TRBV29-1,TRBJ2-3,TGCAGCGTGGGGACTAGCGGGAAGGATACGCAGTATTTT,CSVGTSGKDTQYF
.,.,TRBV6-6,TRBJ2-5,TGTGCCAGCAGTAGGGCTACTGAGACCCAGTACTTC,CASSRATETQYF
.,.,TRBV29-1,TRBJ1-1,TGCAGCGTTGAGGTCCTAGAGAACACTGAAGCTTTCTTT,CSVEVLENTEAFF